This passage covers 6 T cell receptor beta chains from one sample sequenced in a study of blood T cell repertoires in COVID-19. TCRdb's copy holds only in-frame clones and misses some; the assay was immunoSEQ multiplex PCR. Here the sample spans some 390,000 clones, 85% to 90% being singletons. Sequenced input: peripheral blood. These receptors originate from a human donor in a cohort sampled during active COVID-19.

This rearrangement joins TRBV7-2 to TRBJ1-4; no clear D. In germline, CDR1 is SGHTA, CDR2 FQGNSA. Trimming removed 2 bases at V and 0 bases at J, with 4 bases between. This CDR3 spans 14 amino acids. In nucleotides, the CDR3 is TGTGCCAGCAGCTTAACTGCAACTAATGAAAAACTGTTTTTT. Translated, it gives CASSLTATNEKLFF.

The CDR3 DNA reads TGTGCCAGTAGTCCTAGGACTAGTGCTGCAGATACGCAGTATTTT. It is translated as CASSPRTSAADTQYF. J is TRBJ2-3 and V is TRBV19, with 7 nucleotides matching TRBD2. The junction had 9 bases not matched to a gene; V was cut back by 5 bases and J by 4 bases. The CDR3 sequence is 15 residues long. Germline V gene data show CDR1 as LNHDA and CDR2 as SQIVND (reference sequence). The variable domain in full, with the rest retrieved from reference TRBV19 and TRBJ2-3, is DGGITQSPKYLFRKEGQNVTLSCEQNLNHDAMYWYRQDPGQGLRLIYYSQIVNDFQKGDIAEGYSVSREKKESFPLTVTSAQKNPTAFYLCASSPRTSAADTQYFGPGTRLTVL.

CDR3 sequence: CAISPGQGDRNQPQHF. CDR3 sequence (DNA): TGTGCCATCAGCCCGGGACAGGGGGATCGAAATCAGCCCCAGCATTTT. This sequence joins TRBV10-3 and TRBJ1-5; 11 bases fit TRBD1. J was trimmed by 4 bases and V by 6 bases; bases with no gene match: 8. The germline V gene encodes CDR1 ENHRY and CDR2 SYGVKD. This CDR3 has 16 residues.

The chain recombines TRBV30 with TRBJ1-5, with no clear D. V shed 3 bases and J shed 0 bases, with 15 bases lying between them. Germline V CDR1 and CDR2: GTSNPN, SVGIG (reference sequence). This CDR3 region has 16 residues. The CDR3 region is CAWSKTTEYSNQPQHF. CDR3 nucleotide sequence: TGTGCCTGGAGCAAAACGACGGAGTATAGCAATCAGCCCCAGCATTTT.

The J gene is TRBJ2-3, the V gene TRBV10-3, with 8 bases matching TRBD2. The V gene's germline CDR1 is ENHRY and CDR2 SYGVKD. Trimming at V came to 4 bases and at J to 7 bases, leaving 10 bases not matched to a gene. The CDR3 extends over 15 amino acids. In DNA, the CDR3 is TGTGCCATCAGTGCAGCGGGGGCCAGGAGGCATACGCAGTATTTT. Translated: CAISAAGARRHTQYF.

The chain couples TRBV30 to TRBJ2-3; 9 nucleotides agree with TRBD1. The CDR3 is made up of 15 amino acids. The trim removed 2 bases at V and 3 bases at J, leaving 6 bases unmatched. The germline V gene encodes CDR1 GTSNPN and CDR2 SVGIG (reference sequence). The CDR3 sequence is CAWSSGTGFTDTQYF. CDR3 nucleotide sequence: TGTGCCTGGAGTTCCGGGACAGGGTTTACAGATACGCAGTATTTT.